This T cell receptor beta chain was identified in a study of blood T cells in healthy people across ages. A J-beta primer mix and a sample-barcoded 5' primer were used in a second PCR of about 7 to 12 cycles. Individual samples furnished no less than 2.5 million CDR3-containing paired-end reads apiece. A single record per CDR3 protein comes from TCRdb applying MiXCR to the 5' RACE reads. The repertoire holds over a million distinct CDR3 sequences, with 42% as singletons. Whole-study findings and limits: A strong correlation was seen between TCR beta diversity and naive T cell percentage.

A note on this clonotype: Its antigen is not known.

The CDR3 has 17 amino acids. V dropped 3 bases and J dropped 3; count of bases not matched to a gene: 14. Germline CDR1 reads MGHRA; CDR2 reads YSYEKL. The V gene is TRBV4-1, the J gene TRBJ2-7; 7 nucleotides match TRBD1. Sequencing was performed on blood. The source of this sequence is a woman between 18 and 29 years old in good health. The CDR3 DNA follows: TGCGCCAGCAGCCAGGCAGGGGGTAGGTTTCAGATCTACGAGCAGTACTTC. This codes for CASSQAGGRFQIYEQYF.